This T cell receptor beta chain was profiled in a study of OX40 agonist ivuxolimab in advanced cancers. Study in general: Dose-escalation subjects each had hepatocellular carcinoma, melanoma, renal cell or head and neck cancer.

Germline loops: CDR1 SNHLY, CDR2 FYNNEI. There are 19 residues in the CDR3. After removal of 2 bases from V and 1 base from J, the junction contained 16 bases not matched to a gene. Study observations and caveats: At 0.1 to 3.0 mg/kg and by week 6, clonal expansion occurred in CD4+ and CD8+ blood T cells.

Autoimmune disease history or systemic immunosuppression meant exclusion. TCRdb's table, derived via immunoSEQ multiplex PCR, lists solely in-frame clones and lacks some. This repertoire shows 30,000 to 45,000 clones, around 80% found once; its top ten account for 9.5% to 10%. A note on this clone: Antigen specificity is unknown.

The clonotype was recovered from an adult with an advanced solid tumor such as melanoma, head and neck, liver or kidney cancer. The chain recombines TRBV2 with TRBJ2-5; 7 bases map to TRBD2. This material consisted of CD4+ or CD8+ T cells sorted from blood, taken in a trial of the OX40 agonist ivuxolimab. CDR3: CASSEIGRGTLAGQETQYF. The CDR3 DNA reads TGTGCCAGCAGTGAAATAGGCCGCGGAACCTTAGCGGGCCAAGAGACCCAGTACTTC.